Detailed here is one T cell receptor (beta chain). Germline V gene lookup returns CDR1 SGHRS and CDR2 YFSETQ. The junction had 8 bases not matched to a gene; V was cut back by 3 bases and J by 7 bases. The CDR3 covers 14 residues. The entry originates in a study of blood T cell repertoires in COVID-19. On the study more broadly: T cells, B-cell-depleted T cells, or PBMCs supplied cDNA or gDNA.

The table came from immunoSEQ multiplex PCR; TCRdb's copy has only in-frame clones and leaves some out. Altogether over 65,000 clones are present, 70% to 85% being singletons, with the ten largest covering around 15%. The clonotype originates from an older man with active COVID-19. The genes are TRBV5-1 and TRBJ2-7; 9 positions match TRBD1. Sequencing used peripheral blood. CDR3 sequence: CASSSVGTGREQYF. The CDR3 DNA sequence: TGCGCCAGCAGCTCGGTGGGGACAGGGCGGGAGCAGTACTTC.